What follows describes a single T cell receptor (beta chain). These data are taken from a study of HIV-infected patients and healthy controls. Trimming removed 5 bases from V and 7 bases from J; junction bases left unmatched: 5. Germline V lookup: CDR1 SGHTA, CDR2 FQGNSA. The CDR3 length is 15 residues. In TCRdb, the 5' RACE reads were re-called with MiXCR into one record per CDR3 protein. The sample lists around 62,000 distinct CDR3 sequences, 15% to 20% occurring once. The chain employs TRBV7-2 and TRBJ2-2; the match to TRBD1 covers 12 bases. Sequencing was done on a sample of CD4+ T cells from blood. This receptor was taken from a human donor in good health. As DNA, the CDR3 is TGTGCCAGCAGCGGGGGACAGGGGGCAGGCGGGGAGCTGTTTTTT. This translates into CASSGGQGAGGELFF.